This is a list of T cell receptor beta chains from one sample in a study of cytomegalovirus exposure and HLA in healthy donors. Libraries were prepared by immunoSEQ multiplex PCR; TCRdb keeps only in-frame clonotypes and omits some of them. The table shows around 99,000 clones, with 77% occurring only once. The sequencing input was PBMCs. The receptors were sampled from a male donor in good health and CMV-seronegative. The CDR3 runs from the conserved cysteine through the conserved F or W.

J gene: TRBJ2-7; V gene: TRBV6-1; CDR3 protein: CASSEEAGGTYEQYF
J gene: TRBJ2-6; V gene: TRBV10-2; CDR3 protein: CASSDMVFSGANVLTF
J gene: TRBJ1-5; V gene: TRBV9; CDR3 protein: CASSAGGFNQPQHF
J gene: TRBJ2-3; V gene: TRBV4-1; CDR3 protein: CASSPLASSDTQYF
J gene: TRBJ1-2; V gene: TRBV27; CDR3 protein: CASTRAGDPLTF
J gene: TRBJ2-6; V gene: TRBV15; CDR3 protein: CATSSSRSGANVLTF
J gene: TRBJ2-5; V gene: TRBV11-2; CDR3 protein: CASSARLAGYGETQYF
J gene: TRBJ2-3; V gene: TRBV10-3; CDR3 protein: CATGTPTDTQYF
J gene: TRBJ2-2; V gene: TRBV9; CDR3 protein: CASSVAPTNTGELFF
J gene: TRBJ2-1; V gene: TRBV5-1; CDR3 protein: CASSSGTSGSLNEQFF
J gene: TRBJ1-4; V gene: TRBV9; CDR3 protein: CASSLDRANEKLFF
J gene: TRBJ1-2; V gene: TRBV11-2; CDR3 protein: CASSLIPQSSGYTF
J gene: TRBJ2-7; V gene: TRBV27; CDR3 protein: CASSPPDSPYEQYF
J gene: TRBJ1-1; V gene: TRBV6-4; CDR3 protein: CASSDSSYCITEAFF
J gene: TRBJ2-7; V gene: TRBV10-3; CDR3 protein: CAISEPDRGYEQYF
J gene: TRBJ2-7; V gene: TRBV25-1; CDR3 protein: CASSETLGGYRYEQYF
J gene: TRBJ1-1; V gene: TRBV10-2; CDR3 protein: CASSESMHRDRAFF
J gene: TRBJ2-1; V gene: TRBV6-1; CDR3 protein: CASRDRPGTSGSRGFNEQFF
J gene: TRBJ2-1; V gene: TRBV5-8; CDR3 protein: CASSLAGRGDFYNEQFF
J gene: TRBJ2-1; V gene: TRBV30; CDR3 protein: CAWSRNEQFF
J gene: TRBJ1-5; V gene: TRBV30; CDR3 protein: CAWSVYRGNQPQHF
J gene: TRBJ2-5; V gene: TRBV10-1; CDR3 protein: CASSDPKLGFQETQYF
J gene: TRBJ2-7; V gene: TRBV7-6; CDR3 protein: CASSGDPALAGGPPYEQYF
J gene: TRBJ2-1; V gene: TRBV14; CDR3 protein: CASSQRLAGGLDNEQFF
J gene: TRBJ1-5; V gene: TRBV7-2; CDR3 protein: CASSLSSQNNQPQHF